This T cell receptor beta chain was captured in a study of radiotherapy plus CTLA-4 blockade in lung cancer. TCRdb's table, derived via immunoSEQ multiplex PCR, lists solely in-frame clones and lacks some. The table includes over 75,000 clones, around 83% detected once. As for this clone: Antigen specificity is unknown.

Findings of the study overall: According to reports, early shifts in blood T cell clones, alongside interferon-beta, forecast response most accurately.

Sequences were derived from peripheral blood, sampled from a patient treated with radiotherapy plus ipilimumab. The source is a human donor with non-small cell lung cancer who had stable disease on radiotherapy plus ipilimumab.

CDR3 bases: TGCAGCGGGAGGGGGGAGGCGGAGACCCAGTACTTC. Its translation is CSGRGEAETQYF. The chain combines TRBV29-1 with TRBJ2-5; the D gene could be TRBD1 or TRBD2 (6 bases each). The V gene's germline CDR1 is SQVTM and CDR2 ANQGSEA. The length of the CDR3 is 12 residues. Trimming removed 7 bases from V and 5 bases from J, with 14 bases in between.